One and the same sample provided the 19 T cell receptor beta chains below, sequenced in a study of T-cell memory formation after mild COVID-19. TCRdb reanalysed the 5' RACE reads using MiXCR and keeps one entry per CDR3 protein. The sample contains about 340,000 distinct CDR3 sequences, approximately 15% of which appear only once. What was sequenced was PBMCs or a T cell subset sorted from them (not recorded which). These receptors were collected from a man aged 18 to 29 who had mild COVID-19 (a few samples of this study predate the infection). Cell type and time point are not known.

This clonotype was detected only a few times. This chain uses TRBV12-3 or TRBV12-4 with TRBJ2-5; 12 bases map to TRBD1. The CDR3 extends over 16 amino acids. The junction had 8 bases not matched to a gene; V was cut back by 5 bases and J by 4 bases. CDR3 loop: CASSGGQGAGLETQYF. CDR3 DNA: TGTGCCAGCAGTGGGGGACAGGGGGCCGGGTTAGAGACCCAGTACTTC.

This clonotype came up a few times. CDR3 residues: CASSQVMGNTEAFF. The CDR3 DNA reads as TGCGCCAGCAGCCAAGTGATGGGTAACACTGAAGCTTTCTTT. This chain uses TRBV4-1 with TRBJ1-1, with D unresolved. The V gene's germline CDR1 is MGHRA and CDR2 YSYEKL. CDR3 length equals 14 residues. The ends were cut back, 1 base at V and 2 bases at J, with 8 bases in the middle.

This clonotype was observed a handful of times. The gene calls are TRBV5-1 and TRBJ2-6; D possibly matches TRBD1 or TRBD2 (5 bases each). Per germline, CDR1 SGHRS and CDR2 YFSETQ. Trimming removed 4 bases at V and 2 bases at J, with 10 bases between. The length of the CDR3 is 15 residues. CDR3 sequence reads: CASSRWGTGANVLTF. The CDR3 coding sequence is TGCGCCAGCAGCCGGTGGGGGACTGGGGCCAACGTCCTGACTTTC.

The genes are TRBV15 and TRBJ2-5; D is perhaps TRBD1 (5 bases). V lost 0 bases, J lost 5 bases, and 13 bases lay in between. The CDR3 consists of 15 residues. In germline, CDR1 is LNHNV, CDR2 YYDKDF (reference sequence). CDR3 loop: CATSRDRISGETQYF. The DNA of the CDR3 is TGTGCCACCAGCAGAGATAGGATATCAGGGGAGACCCAGTACTTC.

The CDR3 DNA is TGTGCCAGCAGTCGCGACAGGGGGCCTCAGCCCCAGCATTTT. It specifies CASSRDRGPQPQHF. The genes are TRBV6-2 or TRBV6-3 and TRBJ1-5; 10 bases align to TRBD1. Germline V gene sequence: CDR1 MNHEY, CDR2 SVGEGT. This CDR3 comprises 14 residues. Germline trimming cut 5 bases from V and 6 bases from J; bases unmatched to any gene: 4.

This clonotype was counted between two and nine times. This chain links TRBV4-1 with TRBJ1-5; D gene ambiguous. The CDR3 is 14 residues long. V was trimmed by 1 base and J by 7 bases, leaving 11 bases between them. The germline CDR1 and CDR2 sequences are MGHRA and YSYEKL. This chain's CDR3 is CASSQVPDPQPQHF. CDR3 bases: TGCGCCAGCAGCCAAGTGCCAGACCCGCAGCCCCAGCATTTT.

This clonotype was picked up many times. V gene TRBV30 combines with J gene TRBJ2-6, with unresolved D. CDR1 is GTSNPN, CDR2 SVGIG, per germline (reference sequence). Trimming left V 5 bases short and J 4 bases short, with 12 bases between. CDR3 size: 14 residues. The DNA for the CDR3 is TGTGCCTGGGGGCTTACCGGGGGGGCCAACGTCCTGACTTTC. This codes for CAWGLTGGANVLTF.

This clonotype was counted ten times or more. The chain has TRBV10-3 and TRBJ2-1, with 11 bases lining up with TRBD2. The CDR3 has 14 amino acids. CDR1 and CDR2 from the germline V gene are ENHRY and SYGVKD. With V trimmed by 6 bases and J by 5 bases, 3 bases remained unmatched. The CDR3 loop reads CAIRLSGGDNEQFF. The CDR3 DNA reads TGTGCCATCAGGCTTAGCGGGGGGGACAATGAGCAGTTCTTC.

V usage is TRBV10-3 and J usage is TRBJ2-7; no firm D call. This CDR3 comprises 12 residues. Germline assignment: CDR1 ENHRY and CDR2 SYGVKD. V was pared by 3 bases and J by 1 base, with 4 bases between. The CDR3 nucleotides read TGTGCCATCAGTGAAAGGTCCTACGAGCAGTACTTC. Translating gives CAISERSYEQYF.

This clonotype appeared a few times. J is TRBJ2-1 and V is TRBV3-1; no definite D call. CDR1 and CDR2 (germline): LGHDT, YNNKEL (reference sequence). The CDR3 totals 15 residues. V lost 3 bases and J lost 7, with 16 bases in between. CDR3 protein: CASSQQVVRENEQFF. For the CDR3, the DNA is TGTGCCAGCAGCCAGCAAGTGGTCCGTGAGAATGAGCAGTTCTTC.

The rearrangement uses TRBV4-1 and TRBJ2-2; the D gene is possibly TRBD1 (6 bases). Trimming removed 4 bases from V and 1 base from J, with 16 bases in between. Germline lookup yields CDR1 MGHRA and CDR2 YSYEKL. CDR3 length: 17 amino acids. CDR3 protein: CASSLRPDSLNTGELFF. The CDR3 nucleotides are TGCGCCAGCAGCCTTCGGCCGGACAGCTTGAACACCGGGGAGCTGTTTTTT.

This clonotype came up many times. J is TRBJ2-5 and V is TRBV2; a weak D match, TRBD2 (5 bases). V was pared by 2 bases and J by 5 bases, with 9 bases between. The CDR3 has 13 amino acids. The V gene's germline CDR1 is SNHLY and CDR2 FYNNEI. The CDR3 DNA reads as TGTGCCAGCAGTGAATACGGGGTGGAGACCCAGTACTTC. Translation gives CASSEYGVETQYF.

This clonotype was found a few times. V and J are TRBV5-6 and TRBJ2-3, with D uncertain. The CDR3 sequence is 15 residues long. Per the germline V gene, CDR1 is SGHDT and CDR2 is YYEEEE. V was shortened by 2 bases and J by 4 bases, with 14 bases between the two germline ends. The CDR3 here is CASSLPGLAADTQYF. The CDR3 nucleotides read TGTGCCAGCAGCTTACCAGGTCTCGCAGCAGATACGCAGTATTTT.

The CDR3 bases are TGTGCCAGCAGCCCAATACTAGCGGGGGCTAACGCTCAGTACTTC. Its translation: CASSPILAGANAQYF. The chain is built from TRBV6-5 and TRBJ2-4, with 11 bases fitting TRBD2. The CDR3 is 15 amino acids. CDR1 is MNHEY, CDR2 SVGAGI, per germline. The V gene end was trimmed by 6 bases and the J gene end by 12 bases; junction bases not matched to a gene: 13.

J is TRBJ2-3 and V is TRBV4-3; 12 positions agree with TRBD2. Trimming cost V 4 bases and J 4 bases; bases outside gene matches: 21. The CDR3 loop spans 21 amino acids. Germline CDR1 LGHNA, CDR2 YSLEER. CDR3 sequence reads: CASSPYENPGLAGGGSDTQYF. In DNA, the CDR3 is TGCGCCAGCAGCCCATACGAGAATCCGGGACTAGCGGGCGGAGGGTCAGATACGCAGTATTTT.

This clonotype was recorded many times. The chain carries TRBV4-1 and TRBJ2-4; TRBD1 aligns across 7 bases. V dropped 5 bases and J dropped 0; count of bases not matched to a gene: 7. Germline-derived CDR1 and CDR2 are MGHRA and YSYEKL. This CDR3 has 16 amino acids. The CDR3 DNA is TGCGCCAGCAGCTCGAGGGACAGCCTAGCCAAAAACATTCAGTACTTC. It translates to CASSSRDSLAKNIQYF.

This chain joins TRBV5-1 and TRBJ2-5; D may be TRBD1 (5 bases). CDR3 length: 15 residues. Germline values: CDR1 SGHRS, CDR2 YFSETQ. V was pared by 0 bases and J by 1 base, with 10 bases between. CDR3 amino acids: CASSLVQQAQETQYF. The CDR3 DNA reads as TGCGCCAGCAGCTTGGTGCAACAGGCCCAAGAGACCCAGTACTTC.

The chain has TRBV18 and TRBJ2-7, with a possible D match to TRBD2 (5 bases). Trimming left V 2 bases short and J 7 bases short, with 9 bases between. Germline assignment: CDR1 KGHSH and CDR2 LQKENI. This CDR3 has 12 residues. The CDR3: CASSPRSGEQYV. The CDR3 DNA reads as TGTGCCAGCTCACCAAGATCGGGGGAGCAGTACGTC.

This rearrangement joins TRBV7-2 to TRBJ2-5; D is undetermined. The CDR3 spans 14 residues. The germline CDR1 and CDR2 sequences are SGHTA and FQGNSA. V was cut by 1 base and J by 3 bases, with 9 bases left in between. CDR3 protein: CASSLDQKKETQYF. The DNA for the CDR3 is TGTGCCAGCAGCTTAGACCAAAAGAAAGAGACCCAGTACTTC.